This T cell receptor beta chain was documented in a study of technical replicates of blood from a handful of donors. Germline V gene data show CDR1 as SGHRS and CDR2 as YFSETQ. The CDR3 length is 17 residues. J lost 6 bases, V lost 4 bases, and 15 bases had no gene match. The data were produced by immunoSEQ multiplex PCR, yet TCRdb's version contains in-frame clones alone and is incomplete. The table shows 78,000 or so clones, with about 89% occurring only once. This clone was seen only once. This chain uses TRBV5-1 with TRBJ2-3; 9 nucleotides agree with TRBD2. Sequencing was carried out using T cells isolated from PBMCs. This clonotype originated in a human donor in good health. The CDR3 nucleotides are TGCGCCAGCAGCCCAGGACGAGCGGGAGGTGGTAGGGATACGCAGTATTTT. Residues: CASSPGRAGGGRDTQYF.